This T cell receptor (beta chain) was captured in a study of blood T cell repertoires in COVID-19. Study information: Some COVID-19 samples were acute and others convalescent; all came from the United States, Italy and Spain. Sources were T cells, B-cell-depleted T cells, or PBMCs; the material itself was cDNA or gDNA.

The V and J ends lost 4 bases and 6 bases respectively, with 13 bases between them. Germline values: CDR1 SGHNT, CDR2 YYREEE (reference sequence). The CDR3 spans 14 residues. Original data processing: The assay estimated nucleated cells by amplifying reference gene primers. Sequenced by immunoSEQ multiplex PCR; TCRdb stores in-frame clones only, minus some. Clone size and V and J calls were adopted from that table, with D and trimming inferred from the DNA. The table includes approximately 15,000 clones, around 78% detected once. The material sequenced was peripheral blood. The chain is built from TRBV5-4 and TRBJ2-2; TRBD2 might be the D (7 bases). The receptor was derived from a man in his 70s with acute or convalescent COVID-19. In DNA form, the CDR3 reads TGTGCCAGCAGCCGGTCGGGGGGCCCCGGGGAGCTGTTTTTT. It yields the protein CASSRSGGPGELFF.